The rows below give T cell receptor beta chains drawn from one sample of a study of molecular identifiers for immune sequencing clone quantification. One entry per CDR3 protein, called by TCRdb with MiXCR from the PCR reads. The table includes about 500,000 distinct CDR3 sequences, around 21% detected once. Sequencing used naive CD8+ T cells from blood, with Jurkat cell RNA spiked in. The receptors come from a human donor in good health. Some libraries in this study had Jurkat cell RNA spiked in. CDR3s include the opening cysteine and the closing phenylalanine or tryptophan. A D gene is named only where the DNA matches it firmly. Clone size is stated in some rows and not others, as once, few, many or a class when expanded.

>TRBV4-3|.|.|TRBJ2-2
TGCGCCAGCAGCGGCCGGCTGTGGGGCGGGGAGCTGTTTTTT
CASSGRLWGGELFF
>TRBV4-1|many|.|TRBJ2-7
TGCGCCAGCAGCCACGCACTAGATGAGGAGCAGTACTTC
CASSHALDEEQYF
>TRBV5-4|few|.|TRBJ2-1
TGTGCCAGCAGTGTATCCGGGACTCTTTTCCCGTTCTTC
CASSVSGTLFPFF
>TRBV4-3|few|.|TRBJ1-3
TGCGCCAGCAGCCAAGATCACCTCGGCAGCTCTGGAAACACCATATATTTT
CASSQDHLGSSGNTIYF
>TRBV20-1|many|TRBD1|TRBJ2-7
TGCAGTGCTAGGGGGGACAGTACCTACGAGCAGTACTTC
CSARGDSTYEQYF
>TRBV5-1|many|TRBD2|TRBJ2-7
TGCGCCAGCAGCTACTATCTAGCGGGGGACACTTACGAGCAGTACTTC
CASSYYLAGDTYEQYF
>TRBV15|many|.|TRBJ1-3
TGTGCCACCAGCAGTACTGACGGAGACTCTGGAAACACCATATATTTT
CATSSTDGDSGNTIYF
>TRBV30|few|.|TRBJ2-3
TGTGCCTCAACTTCCTTGGCTTTCCCTAGCACAGATACGCAGTATTTT
CASTSLAFPSTDTQYF
>TRBV29-1|few|.|TRBJ2-1
TGCAGCGTTGAACGCGACACCTACAATGAGCAGTTCTTC
CSVERDTYNEQFF
>TRBV7-9|.|TRBD1|TRBJ1-2
TGTGCCAGCAGCCCACCTCCTACGGGACAGGGGGACTATGGCTACACCTTC
CASSPPPTGQGDYGYTF
>TRBV13|.|.|TRBJ2-7
TGTGCCAGCAGCTTATTCCAACGGACCTCCTACGAGCAGTACTTC
CASSLFQRTSYEQYF
>TRBV20-1|many|TRBD1|TRBJ1-3
TGCAGTGCTAGAGATCGCGAGGACAGGGTCGGAAACACCATATATTTT
CSARDREDRVGNTIYF
>TRBV7-2|many|.|TRBJ2-7
TGTGCCAGCAGCTCCTACCGGGGCAACTACGAGCAGTACTTC
CASSSYRGNYEQYF
>TRBV5-1|many|TRBD1|TRBJ1-1
TGCGCCAGCAGAGCAGGACAGGGTACTGAAGCTTTCTTT
CASRAGQGTEAFF
>TRBV19|.|.|TRBJ2-3
TGTGCCAGTACCAACGACGTTGGGGATACGCAGTATTTT
CASTNDVGDTQYF
>TRBV20-1|few|.|TRBJ2-7
TGCAGTGCTAGAGATCTCCATTCCGCTAGCTACGAGCAGTACTTC
CSARDLHSASYEQYF
>TRBV27|.|.|TRBJ2-2
TGTGCCAGCACCCCGAATGCGAACACCGGGGAGCTGTTTTTT
CASTPNANTGELFF
>TRBV24-1|many|.|TRBJ2-4
TGTGCCACCAGTGACACCGGGTACATTCAGTACTTC
CATSDTGYIQYF
>TRBV13|many|.|TRBJ2-1
TGTGCCAGCAGCCTCCTCCGGGCCTCCGGTTTTGGTGAGCAGTTCTTC
CASSLLRASGFGEQFF
>TRBV12-3/TRBV12-4|.|.|TRBJ1-4
TGTGCCAGCAGTTTAGCGCCCTCGGGGCCCATTAATGAAAAACTGTTTTTT
CASSLAPSGPINEKLFF
>TRBV7-2|many|TRBD2|TRBJ2-1
TGTGCCAGCAGCTTAGCACTAGCGGCCTACAATGAGCAGTTCTTC
CASSLALAAYNEQFF
>TRBV13|.|.|TRBJ2-7
TGTGCCAGCAGCGTAGTTAATACCCCGAGCTCCTACGAGCAGTACTTC
CASSVVNTPSSYEQYF
>TRBV6-5|many|.|TRBJ2-3
TGTGCCAGCAGCCTTCCTGGGGGAAGCACAGATACGCAGTATTTT
CASSLPGGSTDTQYF
>TRBV2|many|.|TRBJ1-5
TGTGCCAGCAGTGAATTTCCGGTAACGTATAGCAATCAGCCCCAGCATTTT
CASSEFPVTYSNQPQHF
>TRBV5-1|few|.|TRBJ1-6
TGCGCCAGCAGCTTGGATAACCTAGGATATAATTCACCCCTCCACTTT
CASSLDNLGYNSPLHF
>TRBV2|many|.|TRBJ2-2
TGTGCCAGCAGTGCTGCCTCTTACACCGGGGAGCTGTTTTTT
CASSAASYTGELFF
>TRBV19|many|.|TRBJ2-7
TGTGCCAGTAGTTCGGGACCAAGCTGGGAGCAGTACTTC
CASSSGPSWEQYF
>TRBV7-3|few|TRBD2|TRBJ2-1
TGTGCCAGCAGCTACTTCAGCGGGACTTCCTACAATGAGCAGTTCTTC
CASSYFSGTSYNEQFF
>TRBV28|few|.|TRBJ2-2
TGTGCCAGCACCCTCCCTAGAGCGATCAACACCGGGGAGCTGTTTTTT
CASTLPRAINTGELFF
>TRBV7-9|many|.|TRBJ2-3
TGTGCCAGCAGCTTTGAGCGAACCTACTCAGATACGCAGTATTTT
CASSFERTYSDTQYF
>TRBV30|once|.|TRBJ2-1
TGTGCCTGGAGTCTAGGCACCTACGATGAGCAGTTCTTC
CAWSLGTYDEQFF
>TRBV27|.|.|TRBJ2-1
TGTGCCAGCAGTTTAGTGGTCGGCTTTGGGGCTATCAATGAGCAGTTCTTC
CASSLVVGFGAINEQFF
>TRBV29-1|many|.|TRBJ1-2
TGCAGCGTTGAAGGACCTAACTATGGCTACACCTTC
CSVEGPNYGYTF
>TRBV7-9|many|.|TRBJ2-3
TGTGCCAGCAGCTCCTGGACAGATACGCAGTATTTT
CASSSWTDTQYF
>TRBV28|.|.|TRBJ2-3
TGTGCCAGCAGTTTCCCCCCCCTCAAGGGGTTGAGGGATACGCAGTATTTT
CASSFPPLKGLRDTQYF
>TRBV19|few|TRBD1|TRBJ1-1
TGTGCCAGTAGTACAATCGGGACAGACAGACTTATGAACACTGAAGCTTTCTTT
CASSTIGTDRLMNTEAFF
>TRBV30|many|.|TRBJ1-2
TGTGCCTCCTTTTCCGGCTGGGATGGCTACACCTTC
CASFSGWDGYTF
>TRBV4-1|few|TRBD2|TRBJ2-7
TGCGCCAGCAGCCAAGAAGTAGTCCCCCCGGGGGGTTTTGGGGACTACGAGCAGTACTTC
CASSQEVVPPGGFGDYEQYF
>TRBV28|many|TRBD2|TRBJ2-3
TGTGCCAGCAGTTTTCGGGGGGTGATCGACACAGATACGCAGTATTTT
CASSFRGVIDTDTQYF
>TRBV6-2/TRBV6-3|many|.|TRBJ2-3
TGTGCCAGCAGTTCCGACCCGATAGCGCCCACAGATACGCAGTATTTT
CASSSDPIAPTDTQYF
>TRBV10-3|many|.|TRBJ2-4
TGTGCCATCAGTGACCCCATAGCCAAAAACATTCAGTACTTC
CAISDPIAKNIQYF
>TRBV6-2/TRBV6-3|many|.|TRBJ1-5
TGTGCCAGCAGTCAAAGGACAGAGCCGAGCTATAGCAATCAGCCCCAGCATTTT
CASSQRTEPSYSNQPQHF
>TRBV9|few|.|TRBJ1-2
TGTGCCAGCAGCGTAGAGTGGGAGCCTGGAGGCTACACCTTC
CASSVEWEPGGYTF
>TRBV7-9|few|.|TRBJ2-7
TGTGCCAGCAGCTTATGGGATACCTACGAGCAGTACTTC
CASSLWDTYEQYF
>TRBV29-1|many|.|TRBJ2-4
TGCAGCGTTAAGGAGGGGGACCTGGAGTACTTC
CSVKEGDLEYF